This T cell receptor (beta chain) is from a study of shared clonotypes between healthy human individuals. The assay used deep level. Generated by immunoSEQ multiplex PCR, the TCRdb table keeps only in-frame clones and is missing some. The repertoire includes millions of clones, 85% to 95% of them detected once, and 0.13% sits in the top ten. Trimming left V 11 bases short and J 0 bases short, with 8 bases between. The V gene's germline CDR1 is ENHRY and CDR2 SYGVKD. The CDR3 totals 12 residues. CD4+ cells underwent separation, giving CD45RA+ naive and CD45RA-negative memory subsets. The chain joins TRBV10-3 to TRBJ1-5; tentative D call: TRBD1 (5 bases). The sample consisted of naive CD4+ T cells sorted from blood. As to subset: CD45RA+ positively selected. This TCR was recovered from a man between 18 and 29 years old in good health. CDR3 sequence: CAVGGSNQPQHF. The CDR3 nucleotides are TGTGCCGTCGGGGGTAGCAATCAGCCCCAGCATTTT.